The 30 T cell receptor beta chains below all came from one sample that was sequenced in a study of human T cells and chemical hapten exposure. TCRdb processed the RACE reads anew with MiXCR; each CDR3 protein has one entry. The sample records fewer than 45,000 distinct CDR3 sequences, about 4% being singletons. Described time point: patch test 1, 2 weeks after DPC sensitization. Treatment in this sample: therapeutic diphenylcyclopropenone sensitization with weekly scalp DPC. Total RNA was extracted from unfractionated whole blood. The sequencing used whole blood, collected in connection with sensitization to the hapten diphenylcyclopropenone (DPC). Every receptor here comes from a man aged 45-60 years with alopecia areata. Some clones in this sample may be carry-over from other donors' samples.

This clonotype occurred many times. This chain joins TRBV3-1 and TRBJ1-1; unclear D gene. The V gene lost 1 base and the J gene lost 3 bases, with 6 bases spanning the gap. Germline values: CDR1 LGHDT, CDR2 YNNKEL (reference sequence). CDR3 length: 13 residues. CDR3 nucleotides: TGTGCCAGCAGCCAAGGGGGTCACACTGAAGCTTTCTTT. It is translated as CASSQGGHTEAFF. The full variable domain, completed using reference TRBV3-1 and TRBJ1-1, is DTAVSQTPKYLVTQMGNDKSIKCEQNLGHDTMYWYKQDSKKFLKIMFSYNNKELIINETVPNRFSPKSPDKAHLNLHINSLELGDSAVYFCASSQGGHTEAFFGQGTRLTVV.

This clonotype was recorded at least ten times. The chain is built from TRBV28 and TRBJ1-1; no clear D. Germline V gene data show CDR1 as MDHEN and CDR2 as SYDVKM. V dropped 3 bases and J dropped 4 bases, with 6 bases sitting between them. The CDR3 extends over 12 amino acids. The CDR3 region has the DNA TGTGCCAGCAGTTTCTCTGGCACTGAAGCTTTCTTT. Its translation: CASSFSGTEAFF. The full variable domain, its missing parts supplied by reference TRBV28 and TRBJ1-1, is DVKVTQSSRYLVKRTGEKVFLECVQDMDHENMFWYRQDPGLGLRLIYFSYDVKMKEKGDIPEGYSVSREKKERFSLILESASTNQTSMYLCASSFSGTEAFFGQGTRLTVV.

The table lists this clonotype with many counts. The chain has TRBV27 and TRBJ2-5; 8 nucleotides line up with TRBD1. The CDR3 has 16 amino acids. V gave up 5 bases and J gave up 1 base; unmatched junction bases: 9. Per the germline V gene, CDR1 is MNHEY and CDR2 is SMNVEV (reference sequence). The CDR3: CASSPRTGIAQETQYF. The CDR3 region has the DNA TGTGCCAGCAGTCCCCGGACAGGGATCGCCCAAGAGACCCAGTACTTC.

This clonotype showed up many times. V usage is TRBV28 and J usage is TRBJ2-7; tentative D call: TRBD1 (6 bases). CDR3 length equals 14 residues. Between the trimmed V and J ends, which lost 8 bases and 7 bases, there was a span of 21 bases. The germline V gene has CDR1 MDHEN and CDR2 SYDVKM. As DNA, the CDR3 is TGTGCCAGCCAGGGGTCCGCCGGGGTGCGAGAGCAGTACTTC. This gives the protein CASQGSAGVREQYF.

This clonotype was detected many times. This chain uses TRBV4-2 with TRBJ2-1, with D maybe TRBD1 (5 bases). Trimming shortened V by 2 bases and J by 9 bases, and 17 bases separated the two germline ends. The CDR3 length is 15 residues. The germline V gene encodes CDR1 LGHNA and CDR2 YNFKEQ. CDR3 coding DNA: TGTGCCAGCAGCCAACAGATGACGGACAACAGTGAGCAGTTCTTC. Protein sequence: CASSQQMTDNSEQFF.

Many counts were recorded for this clonotype. The chain uses TRBV5-4 and TRBJ1-1, with 9 bases fitting TRBD1. The germline CDR1 and CDR2 sequences are SGHNT and YYREEE (reference sequence). With 3 bases clipped from V and 6 bases from J, the junction kept 6 bases outside the gene matches. CDR3 length: 14 residues. CDR3 region: CASSWGGQGSEAFF. The CDR3 coding sequence is TGTGCCAGCAGCTGGGGGGGACAGGGATCTGAAGCTTTCTTT.

In this sample, this clonotype turned up many times. This chain links TRBV20-1 with TRBJ1-5; D is unclear. The CDR3 sequence is 14 residues long. V was pared by 0 bases and J by 3 bases, with 9 bases between. The V gene's germline CDR1 is DFQATT and CDR2 SNEGSKA (reference sequence). This chain's CDR3 is CSARDGRANQPQHF. The CDR3 DNA follows: TGCAGTGCTAGAGATGGGAGGGCCAATCAGCCCCAGCATTTT.

This clonotype occurred many times. The V gene is TRBV28, the J gene TRBJ2-4, with D unclear. CDR3 length: 13 residues. Germline CDR1 and CDR2: MDHEN and SYDVKM. Trimming took off 6 bases at V and 8 bases at J, with 14 bases between the two ends. CDR3 amino acids: CASSPLGPDIQYF. As DNA, the CDR3 is TGTGCCAGCAGCCCTTTGGGCCCGGACATTCAGTACTTC.

This clonotype showed up many times. The V gene is TRBV12-3 or TRBV12-4, the J gene TRBJ1-2; D is unclear. The CDR3 extends over 14 amino acids. Trimming removed 3 bases at V and 5 bases at J, with 13 bases between. CDR3 residues: CASSLRGVGYGYTF. CDR3 in DNA: TGTGCCAGCAGTTTGCGGGGTGTTGGGTATGGCTACACCTTC.

This clonotype was recorded many times. The V call is TRBV12-3 or TRBV12-4, the J call TRBJ2-3; the D gene is possibly TRBD1 (5 bases). The CDR3 sequence is 15 residues long. Trimming left V 6 bases short and J 1 base short, with 14 bases between. Here the CDR3 reads CASRLWGAGTDTQYF. CDR3 nucleotide sequence: TGTGCCAGCAGGCTCTGGGGCGCCGGCACAGATACGCAGTATTTT.

This clonotype was found a few times. This chain joins TRBV24-1 and TRBJ2-3; weak D call: TRBD1 (5 bases). The germline V gene encodes CDR1 KGHDR and CDR2 SFDVKD. V was clipped by 2 bases and J by 1 base, with 9 bases between them. The CDR3 has 15 amino acids. For the CDR3, the DNA is TGTGCCACCAGTGATTCAGGGTTCGGCACAGATACGCAGTATTTT. It is translated as CATSDSGFGTDTQYF.

This clonotype was picked up many times. The rearrangement joins TRBV3-1 to TRBJ2-3, with 8 bases lining up with TRBD1. J was trimmed by 8 bases and V by 0 bases; bases with no gene match: 4. This CDR3 is built from 14 residues. Germline lookup yields CDR1 LGHDT and CDR2 YNNKEL (reference sequence). This CDR3 is CASSQDSTGGTQYF. The CDR3 nucleotides are TGTGCCAGCAGCCAAGACTCTACAGGGGGTACGCAGTATTTT.

This clonotype has at least ten counts. The genes are TRBV20-1 and TRBJ1-1; TRBD1 aligns across 8 bases. The CDR3 contains 14 residues. After removal of 4 bases from V and 1 base from J, the junction contained 5 bases not matched to a gene. Germline V gene lookup returns CDR1 DFQATT and CDR2 SNEGSKA (reference sequence). In nucleotides, the CDR3 is TGCAGTGCTACTCCCGGGACAGGGAACACTGAAGCTTTCTTT. The encoded protein is CSATPGTGNTEAFF.

This clonotype has at least ten counts. The V gene is TRBV10-2, the J gene TRBJ2-7, with a weak D call TRBD2 (5 bases). The CDR3 is made up of 13 amino acids. Between the trimmed V and J ends, which lost 2 bases and 5 bases, there was a span of 10 bases. Germline V lookup: CDR1 WSHSY, CDR2 SAAADI. This CDR3 reads CASSEASWHEQYF. The CDR3 bases are TGCGCCAGCAGTGAGGCTAGCTGGCACGAGCAGTACTTC.

This clonotype was recorded at least ten times. The chain couples TRBV12-3 or TRBV12-4 to TRBJ1-5; D gene ambiguous. V lost 8 bases, J lost 0 bases, and 8 bases lay in between. The CDR3 totals 13 residues. The CDR3 loop is CASRRGSNQPQHF. The DNA for the CDR3 is TGTGCCAGCCGTCGGGGTAGCAATCAGCCCCAGCATTTT.

This clonotype occurred many times. This chain links TRBV7-9 with TRBJ1-4; D gene unclear. The CDR3 has 15 amino acids. CDR1 and CDR2 (germline): SEHNR, FQNEAQ (reference sequence). Trimming cost V 5 bases and J 0 bases, with 10 bases left between them. The CDR3 DNA is TGTGCCAGCAGCCCCCAGCTTGCAACTAATGAAAAACTGTTTTTT. Translation: CASSPQLATNEKLFF. Full variable domain (outside the CDR3, taken from reference TRBV7-9 and TRBJ1-4): DTGVSQNPRHKITKRGQNVTFRCDPISEHNRLYWYRQTLGQGPEFLTYFQNEAQLEKSRLLSDRFSAERPKGSFSTLEIQRTEQGDSAMYLCASSPQLATNEKLFFGSGTQLSVL.

This clonotype came up many times. The CDR3 sequence: CATSDTKGGPLYEQYF. CDR3 DNA sequence: TGTGCCACCAGTGACACCAAAGGGGGTCCCCTCTACGAGCAGTACTTC. The chain is built from TRBV24-1 and TRBJ2-7, with D tentatively TRBD1 (6 bases). Trimming cost V 4 bases and J 3 bases, with 18 bases left between them. Germline CDR1 KGHDR, CDR2 SFDVKD. The CDR3 contains 16 residues.

This clonotype was found many times. The rearrangement joins TRBV4-1 to TRBJ2-3, with D possibly matching TRBD1 (6 bases). The CDR3 runs 16 residues. CDR1 and CDR2 (germline): MGHRA, YSYEKL. V lost 0 bases and J 1 base, leaving 11 bases between the germline ends. Written as DNA, the CDR3 is TGCGCCAGCAGCCAAGATTGGCCAGGGGGCACAGATACGCAGTATTTT. Translated, it gives CASSQDWPGGTDTQYF.

The sample holds many counts of this clonotype. This chain uses TRBV4-2 with TRBJ2-6, with D possibly being TRBD2 (5 bases). Trimming left V 0 bases short and J 3 bases short, with 9 bases between. Germline loops: CDR1 LGHNA, CDR2 YNFKEQ. The CDR3 loop spans 16 amino acids. CDR3 protein: CASSQDRGFGANVLTF. CDR3 nucleotides: TGTGCCAGCAGCCAAGATCGAGGGTTTGGGGCCAACGTCCTGACTTTC.

The table lists this clonotype with many counts. The rearrangement joins TRBV20-1 to TRBJ1-5, with D possibly TRBD1 on 5 matching bases. Germline loops: CDR1 DFQATT, CDR2 SNEGSKA (reference sequence). V lost 0 bases and J 2 bases, leaving 17 bases between the germline ends. CDR3 size: 17 residues. CDR3 sequence: CSARDLDTRGGNQPQHF. CDR3 bases: TGCAGTGCTAGAGATCTGGACACTCGGGGGGGCAATCAGCCCCAGCATTTT.

In regard to this clonotype: This clone may be a read error of a much larger clone one base away. The chain carries TRBV29-1 and TRBJ2-3; D perhaps matches TRBD2 (7 bases). This CDR3 is built from 14 residues. Germline V gene data show CDR1 as SQVTM and CDR2 as ANQGSEA. Between the trimmed V and J ends, which lost 6 bases and 2 bases, there was a span of 15 bases. The CDR3 is CSVGGGGSTDTQYF. CDR3 DNA sequence: TGCAGCGTAGGAGGGGGGGGGTCCACAGATACGCAGTATTTT.

This clonotype was found a few times. The chain is built from TRBV25-1 and TRBJ2-7; D perhaps matches TRBD1 (5 bases). In germline, CDR1 is MGHDK, CDR2 SYGVNS. The CDR3 is 12 residues long. V gave up 7 bases and J gave up 0 bases, with 7 bases separating them. The chain's CDR3 is CASNRTSYEQYF. The CDR3, as DNA: TGTGCCAGCAACAGGACCTCCTACGAGCAGTACTTC.

This clonotype was recorded many times. The V gene is TRBV6-5, the J gene TRBJ2-2; no firm D call. The V gene's germline CDR1 is MNHEY and CDR2 SVGAGI. The V and J ends lost 0 bases and 0 bases respectively, with 5 bases between them. The CDR3 sequence is 15 residues long. For the CDR3, the DNA is TGTGCCAGCAGTTACTCGAGAGCGAACACCGGGGAGCTGTTTTTT. Translating gives CASSYSRANTGELFF.

V and J are TRBV7-3 and TRBJ2-1; perhaps TRBD2 as D (6 bases). Germline-derived CDR1 and CDR2 are SGHTA and FQGTGA. With 2 bases removed from V and 7 bases from J, the gap between germline ends came to 15 bases. CDR3 size: 15 residues. In DNA form, the CDR3 reads TGTGCCAGCAGCTTACCGGACACGGGAGTTAATGAGCAGTTCTTC. Translated, it gives CASSLPDTGVNEQFF.

This clonotype came up many times. The chain is built from TRBV28 and TRBJ2-7; 7 nucleotides match TRBD1. The CDR3 totals 13 residues. V dropped 8 bases and J dropped 4; count of bases not matched to a gene: 8. From germline, CDR1 is MDHEN and CDR2 SYDVKM. CDR3 amino acids: CASDDRVVYEQYF. Written as DNA, the CDR3 is TGTGCCAGCGATGACAGGGTAGTGTACGAGCAGTACTTC.

This clonotype was counted at least ten times. The V and J genes are TRBV6-5 and TRBJ2-2; D not resolved. The germline V gene encodes CDR1 MNHEY and CDR2 SVGAGI. CDR3 length: 15 residues. The germline V and J ends were trimmed by 5 bases and 1 base, with 11 bases remaining between them. CDR3 region: CASSVTNLNTGELFF. CDR3 in DNA: TGTGCCAGCAGTGTGACAAACCTGAACACCGGGGAGCTGTTTTTT.

This clonotype was counted many times. The rearrangement links TRBV21-1 to TRBJ1-5; TRBD1 was called by the table and not checked on the DNA. TRBV21-1 is recorded as a pseudogene. The CDR3 has 15 amino acids. DNA for the CDR3: TGTGCCAGCAGCAAAGGGACAGGGGGCAATCAGCCCCAGCATTTT. This translates into CASSKGTGGNQPQHF.

This clonotype was seen ten or more times. V and J are TRBV20-1 and TRBJ2-1, with D hard to call. With 3 bases removed from V and 9 bases from J, the gap between germline ends came to 6 bases. This CDR3 is built from 10 residues. Per germline, CDR1 DFQATT and CDR2 SNEGSKA (reference sequence). CDR3 sequence (DNA): TGCAGTGCTAGCATCATTGAGCAGTTCTTC. It encodes CSASIIEQFF.

In its sample, this clonotype was seen many times. This chain uses TRBV27 with TRBJ1-1; TRBD1 matches 7 bases. Germline V gene lookup returns CDR1 MNHEY and CDR2 SMNVEV (reference sequence). The CDR3 is 15 residues long. V gave up 10 bases and J gave up 4 bases; unmatched junction bases: 15. The chain's CDR3 is CATSRGTVSGTEAFF. The DNA for the CDR3 is TGTGCCACTTCCCGCGGGACAGTCTCGGGCACTGAAGCTTTCTTT.

At least ten counts were recorded for this clonotype. The chain recombines TRBV28 with TRBJ2-2, with a tentative D call TRBD1 (6 bases). This CDR3 is built from 15 residues. The V gene lost 7 bases and the J gene lost 1 base, with 13 bases spanning the gap. CDR1 and CDR2 (germline): MDHEN, SYDVKM. The CDR3 region is CASTKSTGNTGELFF. The CDR3 nucleotides are TGTGCCAGCACTAAGTCGACAGGGAACACCGGGGAGCTGTTTTTT.